This TCR beta chain was recorded in a study of blood T cell repertoires in COVID-19. The J segment lost 4 bases and the V segment lost 3 bases, leaving 6 bases of the junction unmatched. The germline V gene encodes CDR1 SGHNT and CDR2 YYREEE (reference sequence). The CDR3 runs 14 residues. Clones were sequenced by immunoSEQ multiplex PCR, and TCRdb holds only the in-frame ones, with some missing. This table holds around 250,000 clones, 85% found once. The sequencing input was peripheral blood. The receptor was derived from a man in his fifties with active or convalescent COVID-19. This rearrangement joins TRBV5-4 to TRBJ2-7; 8 nucleotides match TRBD2. CDR3 region: CASSSGLATYEQYF. DNA of the CDR3: TGTGCCAGCAGCTCAGGACTAGCTACGTACGAGCAGTACTTC.